This TCR beta chain originates from a study of cytomegalovirus exposure and HLA in healthy donors. Study-level points and caveats: For most TCR sequences rarity was the rule, although some public TCRs occurred in many donors. The classifier reportedly diagnosed cytomegalovirus status with high sensitivity and specificity.

A remark on this clone: The antigen is unknown.

Primers for the PCR totalled 60 Vbeta and 13 Jbeta. TCRdb keeps only in-frame clones here, not all; method: immunoSEQ multiplex PCR. This sample yields approximately 140,000 clones, of which around 90% are seen a single time; 0.45% to 0.6% belongs to the top ten. The length of the CDR3 is 16 residues. Unmatched junction bases numbered 13, after V lost 3 bases and J lost 8 bases. Looked up from germline, CDR1 is MDHEN and CDR2 is SYDVKM. The chain employs TRBV28 and TRBJ1-2; 9 bases fit TRBD1. This receptor was identified in a middle-aged woman in good health and CMV-seronegative. Sequences were obtained from PBMCs. The CDR3 DNA reads as TGTGCCAGCAGTTTTCCCCTTGGACAGGGGACCGACGGCTACACCTTC. This codes for CASSFPLGQGTDGYTF.